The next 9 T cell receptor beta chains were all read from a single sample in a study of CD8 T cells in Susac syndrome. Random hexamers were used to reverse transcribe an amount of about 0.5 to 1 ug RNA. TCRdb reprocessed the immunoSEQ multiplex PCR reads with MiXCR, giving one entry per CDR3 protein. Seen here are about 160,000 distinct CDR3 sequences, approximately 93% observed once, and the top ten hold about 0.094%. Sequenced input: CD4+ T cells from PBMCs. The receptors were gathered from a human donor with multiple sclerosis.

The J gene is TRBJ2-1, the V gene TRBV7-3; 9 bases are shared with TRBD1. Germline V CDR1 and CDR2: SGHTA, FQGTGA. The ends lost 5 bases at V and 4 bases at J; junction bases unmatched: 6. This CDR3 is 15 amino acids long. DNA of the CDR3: TGTGCCAGCAGCCTAGACAGGGGGGCGTACAATGAGCAGTTCTTC. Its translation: CASSLDRGAYNEQFF.

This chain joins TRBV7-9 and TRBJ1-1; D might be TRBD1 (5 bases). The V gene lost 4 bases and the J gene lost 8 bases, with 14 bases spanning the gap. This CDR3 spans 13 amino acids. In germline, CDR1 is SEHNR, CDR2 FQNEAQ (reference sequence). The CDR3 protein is CASSSWGSTEAFF. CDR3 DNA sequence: TGTGCCAGCAGCTCGTGGGGCAGCACAGAAGCTTTCTTT.

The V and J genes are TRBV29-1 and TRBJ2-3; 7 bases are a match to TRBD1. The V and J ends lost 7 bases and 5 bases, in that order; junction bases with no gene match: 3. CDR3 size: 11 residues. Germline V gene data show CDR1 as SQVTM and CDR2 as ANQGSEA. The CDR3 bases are TGCAGCGACTACAGGGGAGATACGCAGTATTTT. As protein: CSDYRGDTQYF.

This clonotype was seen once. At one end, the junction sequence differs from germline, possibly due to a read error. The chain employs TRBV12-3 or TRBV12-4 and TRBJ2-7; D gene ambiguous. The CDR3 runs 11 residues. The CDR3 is CASSYSSEQYF. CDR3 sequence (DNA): TGTGCCAGCAGCTACTCCTCCGAGCAGTACTTC.

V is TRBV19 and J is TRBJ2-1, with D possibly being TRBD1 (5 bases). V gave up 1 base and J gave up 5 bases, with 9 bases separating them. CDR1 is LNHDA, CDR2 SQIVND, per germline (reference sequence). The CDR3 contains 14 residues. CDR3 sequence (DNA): TGTGCCAGTAGTATAGTGCTAGGGGACAATGAGCAGTTCTTC. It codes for CASSIVLGDNEQFF.

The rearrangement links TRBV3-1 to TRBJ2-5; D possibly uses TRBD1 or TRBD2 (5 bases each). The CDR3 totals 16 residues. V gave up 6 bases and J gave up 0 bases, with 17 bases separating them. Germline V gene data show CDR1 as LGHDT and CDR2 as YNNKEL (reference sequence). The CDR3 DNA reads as TGTGCCAGCAGAAATCGGGACCTTTCGTACCAAGAGACCCAGTACTTC. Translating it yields CASRNRDLSYQETQYF.

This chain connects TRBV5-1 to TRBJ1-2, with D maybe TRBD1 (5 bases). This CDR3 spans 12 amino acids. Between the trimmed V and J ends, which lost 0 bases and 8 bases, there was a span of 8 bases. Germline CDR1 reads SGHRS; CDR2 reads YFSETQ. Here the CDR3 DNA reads TGCGCCAGCAGCTTGGCGAGGGGCGGCTACACCTTC. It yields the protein CASSLARGGYTF.

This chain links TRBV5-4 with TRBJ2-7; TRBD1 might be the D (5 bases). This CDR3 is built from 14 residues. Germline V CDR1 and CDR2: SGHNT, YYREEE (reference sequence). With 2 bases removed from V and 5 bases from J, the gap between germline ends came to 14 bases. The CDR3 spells CASSLRQGSHEQYF. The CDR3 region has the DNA TGTGCCAGCAGCTTACGGCAGGGTAGTCACGAGCAGTACTTC.

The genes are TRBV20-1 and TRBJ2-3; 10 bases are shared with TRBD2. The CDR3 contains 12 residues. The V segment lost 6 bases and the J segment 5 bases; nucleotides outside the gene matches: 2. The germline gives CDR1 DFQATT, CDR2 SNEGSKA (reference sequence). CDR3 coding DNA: TGCAGTGCCCGACTAGCGGGAGATACGCAGTATTTT. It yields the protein CSARLAGDTQYF.